Shown below are 7 T cell receptor beta chains from a single sample sequenced in a study of T cell repertoires in cytomegalovirus infection. TCRdb ran MiXCR on the reads and lists one entry per CDR3 protein. The data show roughly 500,000 distinct CDR3 sequences, more than 15% seen once. The sequencing input was CD8+ T cells from PBMCs. These receptors came from a human donor in good health (CMV status not recorded). Some clones in this sample may be carry-over from other donors' samples.

In the case of this clonotype: This CDR3 fails to terminate in the conserved phenylalanine or tryptophan, so it likely reflects a read error. The V gene is TRBV27, the J gene TRBJ2-7; 7 nucleotides line up with TRBD2. The trim removed 6 bases at V and 1 base at J, leaving 9 bases unmatched. Germline V CDR1 and CDR2: MNHEY, SMNVEV (reference sequence). This CDR3 region has 15 residues. The CDR3 DNA is TGTGCCAGCAGCTGGGGGGGGGGGAGTTCCTACGAGCAGTACTTA. It specifies CASSWGGGSSYEQYL.

The chain employs TRBV28 and TRBJ2-2; 11 bases line up with TRBD2. The CDR3 loop spans 16 amino acids. Germline V gives CDR1 MDHEN, CDR2 SYDVKM. V dropped 5 bases and J dropped 7; count of bases not matched to a gene: 9. In DNA form, the CDR3 reads TGTGCCAGCAGTCCTGGGACTAGCGGCCTAATCGGGGAGCTGTTTTTT. The encoded protein is CASSPGTSGLIGELFF. Complete variable domain (other parts from reference TRBV28 and TRBJ2-2): DVKVTQSSRYLVKRTGEKVFLECVQDMDHENMFWYRQDPGLGLRLIYFSYDVKMKEKGDIPEGYSVSREKKERFSLILESASTNQTSMYLCASSPGTSGLIGELFFGEGSRLTVL.

This clonotype was seen only a few times. The rearrangement uses TRBV30 and TRBJ2-7, with 8 bases aligning to TRBD2. V shed 1 base, J shed 0 bases, and the junction held 2 bases outside the gene matches. Germline lookup yields CDR1 GTSNPN and CDR2 SVGIG (reference sequence). This CDR3 region has 14 residues. CDR3 DNA: TGTGCCTGGAGTGCCCTAGCGGGCTCCTACGAGCAGTACTTC. This encodes CAWSALAGSYEQYF.

The chain combines TRBV29-1 with TRBJ1-3; 8 nucleotides align to TRBD1. Germline assignment: CDR1 SQVTM and CDR2 ANQGSEA. This CDR3 region has 14 residues. The V and J ends lost 7 bases and 4 bases, in that order; junction bases with no gene match: 9. CDR3 sequence (DNA): TGCAGCGGCGGAGACAGGGGTTCAGGAAACACCATATATTTT. Its protein is CSGGDRGSGNTIYF.

This clonotype has just a few counts. The gene calls are TRBV9 and TRBJ2-3; unclear D gene. The V end was cut by 0 bases, the J end by 4 bases, with 12 bases between. The CDR3 runs to 15 residues. Per germline, CDR1 SGDLS and CDR2 YYNGEE. The CDR3 DNA reads as TGTGCCAGCAGCGTAGTGTGGGGTACGGCAGATACGCAGTATTTT. It encodes CASSVVWGTADTQYF.

The rearrangement uses TRBV7-9 and TRBJ1-6; tentatively, D is TRBD1 (5 bases). The CDR3 consists of 15 residues. Trimming stripped 1 base from V and 8 bases from J, with 12 bases between. Germline V gene sequence: CDR1 SEHNR, CDR2 FQNEAQ (reference sequence). Here the CDR3 DNA reads TGTGCCAGCAGCTTAGTAGCAGGGAAGTATTCACCCCTCCACTTT. Protein sequence: CASSLVAGKYSPLHF.

The rearrangement links TRBV10-3 to TRBJ2-7, with D perhaps matching TRBD1 (5 bases). CDR3 length: 12 residues. Germline CDR1 ENHRY, CDR2 SYGVKD. The CDR3: CVTLDSRDEQYF. The CDR3 DNA reads as TGTGTCACCCTTGACAGTAGGGACGAGCAGTACTTC.